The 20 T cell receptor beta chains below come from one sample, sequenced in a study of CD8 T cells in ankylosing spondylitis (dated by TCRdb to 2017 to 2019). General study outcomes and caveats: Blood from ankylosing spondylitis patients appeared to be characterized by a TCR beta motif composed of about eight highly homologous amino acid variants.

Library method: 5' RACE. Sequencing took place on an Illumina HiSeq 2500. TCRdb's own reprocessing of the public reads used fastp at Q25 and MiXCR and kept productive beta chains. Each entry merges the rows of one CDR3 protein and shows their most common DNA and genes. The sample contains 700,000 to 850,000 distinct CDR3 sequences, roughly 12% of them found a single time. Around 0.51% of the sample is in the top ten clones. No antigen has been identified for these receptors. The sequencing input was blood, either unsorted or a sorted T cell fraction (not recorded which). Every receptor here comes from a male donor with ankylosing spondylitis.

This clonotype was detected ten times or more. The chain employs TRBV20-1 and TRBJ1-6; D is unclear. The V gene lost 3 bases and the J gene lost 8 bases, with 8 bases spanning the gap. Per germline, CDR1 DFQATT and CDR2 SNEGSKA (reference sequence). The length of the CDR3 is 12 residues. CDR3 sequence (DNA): TGCAGTGCTAGGGAAACCTATTCACCCCTCCACTTT. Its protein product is CSARETYSPLHF.

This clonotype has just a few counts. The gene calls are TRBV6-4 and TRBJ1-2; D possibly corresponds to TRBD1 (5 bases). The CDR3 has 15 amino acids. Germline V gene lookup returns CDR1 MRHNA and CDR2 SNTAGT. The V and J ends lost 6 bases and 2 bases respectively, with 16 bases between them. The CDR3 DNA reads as TGTGCCAGCAGAGGAGGACGGGGGGAAAACTATGGCTACACCTTC. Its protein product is CASRGGRGENYGYTF.

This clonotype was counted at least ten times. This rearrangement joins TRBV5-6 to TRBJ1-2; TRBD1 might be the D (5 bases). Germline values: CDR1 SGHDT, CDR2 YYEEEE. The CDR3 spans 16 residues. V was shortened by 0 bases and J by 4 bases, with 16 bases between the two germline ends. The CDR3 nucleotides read TGTGCCAGCAGCTTGGCCAGGCAGGGCTTCATCTATGGCTACACCTTC. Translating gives CASSLARQGFIYGYTF.

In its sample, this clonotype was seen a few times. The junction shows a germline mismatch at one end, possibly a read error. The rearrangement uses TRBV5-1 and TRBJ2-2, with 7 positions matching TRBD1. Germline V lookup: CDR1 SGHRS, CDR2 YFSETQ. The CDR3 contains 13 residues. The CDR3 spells CASSGQEAGELFF. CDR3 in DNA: TGCGCCAGCAGCGGACAGGAGGCCGGTGAGCTGTTTTTT.

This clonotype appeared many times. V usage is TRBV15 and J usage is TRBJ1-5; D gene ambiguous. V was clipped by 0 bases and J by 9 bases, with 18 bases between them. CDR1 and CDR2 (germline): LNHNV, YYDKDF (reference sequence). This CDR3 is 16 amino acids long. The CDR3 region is CATSRDRSGIPRPQHF. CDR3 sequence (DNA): TGTGCCACCAGCAGAGATCGGTCGGGGATCCCGCGGCCCCAGCATTTT. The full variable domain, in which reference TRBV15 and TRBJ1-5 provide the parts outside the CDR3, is DAMVIQNPRYQVTQFGKPVTLSCSQTLNHNVMYWYQQKSSQAPKLLFHYYDKDFNNEADTPDNFQSRRPNTSFCFLDIRSPGLGDTAMYLCATSRDRSGIPRPQHFGDGTRLSIL.

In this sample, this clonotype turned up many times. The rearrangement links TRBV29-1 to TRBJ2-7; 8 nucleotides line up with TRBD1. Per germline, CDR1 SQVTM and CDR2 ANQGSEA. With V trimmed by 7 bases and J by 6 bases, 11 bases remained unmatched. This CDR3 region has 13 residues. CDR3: CSARQGSGFEQYF. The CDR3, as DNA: TGCAGCGCCAGACAGGGGAGCGGGTTCGAGCAGTACTTC.

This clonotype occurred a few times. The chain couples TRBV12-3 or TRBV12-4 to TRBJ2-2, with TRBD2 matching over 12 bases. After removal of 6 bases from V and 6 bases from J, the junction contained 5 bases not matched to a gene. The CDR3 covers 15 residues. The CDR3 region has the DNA TGTGCCAGCAGCCCTCTAGCGGGGGGGGCCGGGGAGCTGTTTTTT. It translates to CASSPLAGGAGELFF.

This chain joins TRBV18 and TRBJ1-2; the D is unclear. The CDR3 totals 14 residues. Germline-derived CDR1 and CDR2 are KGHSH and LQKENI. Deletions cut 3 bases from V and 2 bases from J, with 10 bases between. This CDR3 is CASSPSPENYGYTF. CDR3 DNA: TGTGCCAGCTCACCGTCCCCAGAGAACTATGGCTACACCTTC.

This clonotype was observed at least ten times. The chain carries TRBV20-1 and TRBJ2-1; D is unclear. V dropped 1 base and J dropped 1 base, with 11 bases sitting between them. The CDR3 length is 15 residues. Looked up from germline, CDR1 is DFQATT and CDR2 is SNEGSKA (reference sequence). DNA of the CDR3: TGCAGTGCTAGAGCCTTGAGCTTTTCCTACAATGAGCAGTTCTTC. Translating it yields CSARALSFSYNEQFF.

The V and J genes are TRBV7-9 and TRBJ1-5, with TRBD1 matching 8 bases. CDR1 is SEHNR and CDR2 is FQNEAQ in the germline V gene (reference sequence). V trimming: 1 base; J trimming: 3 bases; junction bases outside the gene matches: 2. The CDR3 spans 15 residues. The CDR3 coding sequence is TGTGCCAGCAGCTTAGGGACAGGGTTCAATCAGCCCCAGCATTTT. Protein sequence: CASSLGTGFNQPQHF.

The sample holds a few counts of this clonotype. The CDR3 protein is CASSLGHFSGNTIYF. CDR3 bases: TGTGCCAGCAGCTTAGGACACTTCTCTGGAAACACCATATATTTT. The chain carries TRBV7-2 and TRBJ1-3; no clear D. This CDR3 comprises 15 residues. V lost 1 base and J lost 0, with 7 bases in between. CDR1 is SGHTA, CDR2 FQGNSA, per germline.

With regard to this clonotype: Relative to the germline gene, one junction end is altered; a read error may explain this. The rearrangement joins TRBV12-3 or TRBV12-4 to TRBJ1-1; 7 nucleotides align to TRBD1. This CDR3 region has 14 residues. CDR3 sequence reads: CTSSRQGANTEAFF. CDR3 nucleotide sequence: TGTACCAGCAGTCGACAGGGAGCGAACACTGAAGCTTTCTTT.

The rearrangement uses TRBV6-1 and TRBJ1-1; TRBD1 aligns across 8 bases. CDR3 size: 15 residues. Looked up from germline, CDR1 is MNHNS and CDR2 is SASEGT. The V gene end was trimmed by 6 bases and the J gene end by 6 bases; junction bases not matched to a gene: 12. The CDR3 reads CASRILQGDWAEAFF. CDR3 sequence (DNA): TGTGCCAGCAGGATTTTACAGGGGGACTGGGCTGAAGCTTTCTTT.

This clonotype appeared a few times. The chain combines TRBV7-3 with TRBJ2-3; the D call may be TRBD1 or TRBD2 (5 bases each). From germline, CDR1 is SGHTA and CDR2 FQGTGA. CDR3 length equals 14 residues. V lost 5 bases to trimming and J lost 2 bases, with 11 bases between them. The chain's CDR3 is CASSPGPNTDTQYF. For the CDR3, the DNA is TGTGCCAGCAGCCCGGGACCCAACACAGATACGCAGTATTTT.

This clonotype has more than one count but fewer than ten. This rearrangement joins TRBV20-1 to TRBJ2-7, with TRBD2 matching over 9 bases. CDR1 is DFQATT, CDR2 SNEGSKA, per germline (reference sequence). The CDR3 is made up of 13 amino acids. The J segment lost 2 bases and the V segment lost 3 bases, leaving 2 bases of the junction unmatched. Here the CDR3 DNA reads TGCAGTGCTAGCCTAGCGGGAACCTACGAGCAGTACTTC. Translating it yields CSASLAGTYEQYF.

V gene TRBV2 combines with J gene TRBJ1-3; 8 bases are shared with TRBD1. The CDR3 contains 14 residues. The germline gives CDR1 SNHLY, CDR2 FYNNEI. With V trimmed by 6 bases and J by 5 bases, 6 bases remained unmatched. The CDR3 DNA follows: TGTGCCAGCAGCCCCGTCAGGGGGCGAAACACCATATATTTT. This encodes CASSPVRGRNTIYF.

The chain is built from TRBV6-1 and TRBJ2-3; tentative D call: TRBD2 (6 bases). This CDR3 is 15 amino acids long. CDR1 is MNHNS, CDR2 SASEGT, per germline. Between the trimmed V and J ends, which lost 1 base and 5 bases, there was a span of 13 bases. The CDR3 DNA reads TGTGCCAGCAGTGAAGGGCTGGGGAGGAGAGATACGCAGTATTTT. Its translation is CASSEGLGRRDTQYF.

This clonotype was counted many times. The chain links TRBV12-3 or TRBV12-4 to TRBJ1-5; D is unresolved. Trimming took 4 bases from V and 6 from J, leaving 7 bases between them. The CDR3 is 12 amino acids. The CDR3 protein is CASSSRGQPQHF. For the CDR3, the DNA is TGTGCCAGCAGTTCCCGGGGTCAGCCCCAGCATTTT.

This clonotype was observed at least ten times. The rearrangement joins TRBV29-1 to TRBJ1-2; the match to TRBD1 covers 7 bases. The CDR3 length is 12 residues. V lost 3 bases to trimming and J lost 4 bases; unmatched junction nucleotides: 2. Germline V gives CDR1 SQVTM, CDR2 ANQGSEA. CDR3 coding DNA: TGCAGCGTTGAGAGACAGGGCTATGGCTACACCTTC. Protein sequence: CSVERQGYGYTF.

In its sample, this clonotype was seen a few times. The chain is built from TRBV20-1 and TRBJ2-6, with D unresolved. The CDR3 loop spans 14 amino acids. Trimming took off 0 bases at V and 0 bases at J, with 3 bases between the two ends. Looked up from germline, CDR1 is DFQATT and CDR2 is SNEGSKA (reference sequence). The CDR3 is CSARDYSGANVLTF. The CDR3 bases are TGCAGTGCTAGAGATTACTCTGGGGCCAACGTCCTGACTTTC.